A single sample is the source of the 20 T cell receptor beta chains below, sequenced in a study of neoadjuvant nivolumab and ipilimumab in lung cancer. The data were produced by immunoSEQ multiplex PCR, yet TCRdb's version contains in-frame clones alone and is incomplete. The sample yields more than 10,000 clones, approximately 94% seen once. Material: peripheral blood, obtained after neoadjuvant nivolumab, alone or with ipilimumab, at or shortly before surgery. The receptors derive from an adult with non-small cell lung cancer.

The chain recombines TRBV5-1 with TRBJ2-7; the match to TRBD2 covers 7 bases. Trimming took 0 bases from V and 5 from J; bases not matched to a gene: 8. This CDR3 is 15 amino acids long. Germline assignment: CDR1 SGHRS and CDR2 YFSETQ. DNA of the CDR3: TGCGCCAGCAGCTTGGGGCAGGGAGGGGCAGACGAGCAGTACTTC. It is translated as CASSLGQGGADEQYF.

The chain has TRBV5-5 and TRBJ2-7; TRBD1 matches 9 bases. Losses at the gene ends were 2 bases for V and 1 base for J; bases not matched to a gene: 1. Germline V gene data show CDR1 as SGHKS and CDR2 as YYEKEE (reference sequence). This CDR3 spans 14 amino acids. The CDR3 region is CASSLQGASYEQYF. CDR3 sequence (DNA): TGTGCCAGCAGCTTACAGGGGGCATCCTACGAGCAGTACTTC.

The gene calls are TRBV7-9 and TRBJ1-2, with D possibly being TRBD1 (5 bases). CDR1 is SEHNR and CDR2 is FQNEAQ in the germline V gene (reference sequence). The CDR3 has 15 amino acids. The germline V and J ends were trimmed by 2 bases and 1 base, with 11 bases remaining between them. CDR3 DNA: TGTGCCAGCAGCTTATTGGTGACAGTTAACTATGGCTACACCTTC. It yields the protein CASSLLVTVNYGYTF.

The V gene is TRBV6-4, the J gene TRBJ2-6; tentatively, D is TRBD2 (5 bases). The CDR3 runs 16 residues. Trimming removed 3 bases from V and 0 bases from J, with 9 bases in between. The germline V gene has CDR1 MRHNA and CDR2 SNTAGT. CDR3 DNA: TGTGCCAGCAGTGAGGACTCCCGCTCTGGGGCCAACGTCCTGACTTTC. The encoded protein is CASSEDSRSGANVLTF.

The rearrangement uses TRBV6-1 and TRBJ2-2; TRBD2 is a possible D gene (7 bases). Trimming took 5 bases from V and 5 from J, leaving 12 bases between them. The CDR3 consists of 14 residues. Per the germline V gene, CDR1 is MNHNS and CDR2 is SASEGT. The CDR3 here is CASSRGAPTGELFF. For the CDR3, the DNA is TGTGCCAGCAGTCGGGGGGCGCCGACCGGGGAGCTGTTTTTT.

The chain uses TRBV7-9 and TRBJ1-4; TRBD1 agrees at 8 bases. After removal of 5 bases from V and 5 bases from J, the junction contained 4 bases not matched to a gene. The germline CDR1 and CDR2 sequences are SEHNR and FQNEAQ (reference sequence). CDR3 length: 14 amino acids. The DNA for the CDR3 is TGTGCCAGCAGCCCGGACAGGGCCAATGAAAAACTGTTTTTT. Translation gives CASSPDRANEKLFF.

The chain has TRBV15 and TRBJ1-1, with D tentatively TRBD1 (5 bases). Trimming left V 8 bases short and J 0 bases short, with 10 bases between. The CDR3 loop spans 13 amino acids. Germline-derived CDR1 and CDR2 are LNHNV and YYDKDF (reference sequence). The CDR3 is CATGTPMNTEAFF. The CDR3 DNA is TGTGCCACCGGGACGCCTATGAACACTGAAGCTTTCTTT.

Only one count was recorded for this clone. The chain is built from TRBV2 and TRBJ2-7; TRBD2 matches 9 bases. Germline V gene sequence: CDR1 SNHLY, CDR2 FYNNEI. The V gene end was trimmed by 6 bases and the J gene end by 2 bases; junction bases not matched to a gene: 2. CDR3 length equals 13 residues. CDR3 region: CASRASGAYEQYF. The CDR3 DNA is TGTGCCAGCAGGGCTAGCGGGGCCTACGAGCAGTACTTC.

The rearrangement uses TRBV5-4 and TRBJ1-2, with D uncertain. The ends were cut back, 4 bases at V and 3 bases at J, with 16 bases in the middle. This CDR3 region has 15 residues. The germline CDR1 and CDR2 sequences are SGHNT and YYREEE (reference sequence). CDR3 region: CASSPLASEHYGYTF. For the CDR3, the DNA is TGTGCCAGCAGCCCGTTGGCCAGTGAACACTATGGCTACACCTTC.

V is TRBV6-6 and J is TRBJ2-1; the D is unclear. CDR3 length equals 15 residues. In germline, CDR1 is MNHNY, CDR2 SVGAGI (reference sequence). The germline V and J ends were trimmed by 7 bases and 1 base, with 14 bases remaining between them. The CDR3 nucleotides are TGTGCCAGCACCGCCCTCGCGGATTCCTACAATGAGCAGTTCTTC. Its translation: CASTALADSYNEQFF.

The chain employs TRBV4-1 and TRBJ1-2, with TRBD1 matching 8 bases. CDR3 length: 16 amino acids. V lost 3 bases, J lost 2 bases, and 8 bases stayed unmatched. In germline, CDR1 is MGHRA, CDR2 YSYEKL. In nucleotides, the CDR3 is TGCGCCAGCAGCCAGGGACGACAGGGGAGGAACTATGGCTACACCTTC. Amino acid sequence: CASSQGRQGRNYGYTF.

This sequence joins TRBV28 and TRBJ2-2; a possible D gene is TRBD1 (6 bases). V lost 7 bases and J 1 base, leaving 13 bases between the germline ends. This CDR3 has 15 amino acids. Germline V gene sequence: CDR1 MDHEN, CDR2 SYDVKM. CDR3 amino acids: CASITGSENTGELFF. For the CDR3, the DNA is TGTGCCAGCATTACAGGGTCGGAGAACACCGGGGAGCTGTTTTTT.

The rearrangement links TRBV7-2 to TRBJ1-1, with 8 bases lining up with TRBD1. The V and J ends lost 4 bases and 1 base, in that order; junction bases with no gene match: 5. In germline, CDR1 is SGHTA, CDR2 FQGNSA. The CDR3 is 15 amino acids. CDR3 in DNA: TGTGCCAGCAGCTCCCAGGGGGCGAGGAACACTGAAGCTTTCTTT. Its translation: CASSSQGARNTEAFF.

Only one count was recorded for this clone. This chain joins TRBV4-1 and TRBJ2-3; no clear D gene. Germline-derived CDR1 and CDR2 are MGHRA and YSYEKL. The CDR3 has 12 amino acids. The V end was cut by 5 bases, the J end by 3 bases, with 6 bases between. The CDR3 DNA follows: TGCGCCAGCAGCTACGGAACAGATACGCAGTATTTT. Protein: CASSYGTDTQYF.

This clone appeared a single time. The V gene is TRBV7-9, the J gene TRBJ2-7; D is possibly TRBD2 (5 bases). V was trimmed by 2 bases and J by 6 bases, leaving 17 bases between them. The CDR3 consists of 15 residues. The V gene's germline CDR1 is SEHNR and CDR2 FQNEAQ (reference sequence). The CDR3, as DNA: TGTGCCAGCAGCTTATGGGCGGGTAAGGCGGGCGAGCAGTACTTC. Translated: CASSLWAGKAGEQYF.

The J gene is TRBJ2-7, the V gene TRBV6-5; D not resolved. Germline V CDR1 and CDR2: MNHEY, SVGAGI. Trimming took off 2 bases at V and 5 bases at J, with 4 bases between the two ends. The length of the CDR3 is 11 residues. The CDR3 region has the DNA TGTGCCAGCAGTTACGAAAACGAGCAGTACTTC. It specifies CASSYENEQYF.

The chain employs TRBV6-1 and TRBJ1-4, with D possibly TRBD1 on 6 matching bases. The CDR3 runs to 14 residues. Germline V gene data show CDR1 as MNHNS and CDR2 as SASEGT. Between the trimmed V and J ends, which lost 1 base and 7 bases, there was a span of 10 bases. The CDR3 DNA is TGTGCCAGCAGTGAAGTACAGGGATTTGAAAAACTGTTTTTT. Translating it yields CASSEVQGFEKLFF.

CDR3 in DNA: TGTGCCAGCAGCCAAACGGGGCGGGCGGCGGGGGAGCAGTACTTC. Its translation: CASSQTGRAAGEQYF. The chain employs TRBV7-9 and TRBJ2-7, with D possibly TRBD2 on 6 matching bases. There are 15 residues in the CDR3. Looked up from germline, CDR1 is SEHNR and CDR2 is FQNEAQ (reference sequence). V lost 5 bases to trimming and J lost 7 bases, with 21 bases between them.

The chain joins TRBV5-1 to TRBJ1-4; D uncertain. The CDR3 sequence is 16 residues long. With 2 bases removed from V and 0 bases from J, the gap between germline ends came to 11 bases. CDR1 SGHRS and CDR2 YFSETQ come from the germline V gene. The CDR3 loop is CASSFSGRTTNEKLFF. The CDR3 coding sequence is TGCGCCAGCAGCTTTAGCGGCAGAACAACTAATGAAAAACTGTTTTTT.

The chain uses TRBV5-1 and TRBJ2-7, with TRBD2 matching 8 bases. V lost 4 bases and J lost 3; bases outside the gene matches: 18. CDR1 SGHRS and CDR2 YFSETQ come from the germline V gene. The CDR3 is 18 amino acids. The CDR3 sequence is CASSPLTDPGLVFYEQYF. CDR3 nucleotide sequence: TGCGCCAGCAGCCCCCTGACAGATCCGGGACTAGTCTTCTACGAGCAGTACTTC.